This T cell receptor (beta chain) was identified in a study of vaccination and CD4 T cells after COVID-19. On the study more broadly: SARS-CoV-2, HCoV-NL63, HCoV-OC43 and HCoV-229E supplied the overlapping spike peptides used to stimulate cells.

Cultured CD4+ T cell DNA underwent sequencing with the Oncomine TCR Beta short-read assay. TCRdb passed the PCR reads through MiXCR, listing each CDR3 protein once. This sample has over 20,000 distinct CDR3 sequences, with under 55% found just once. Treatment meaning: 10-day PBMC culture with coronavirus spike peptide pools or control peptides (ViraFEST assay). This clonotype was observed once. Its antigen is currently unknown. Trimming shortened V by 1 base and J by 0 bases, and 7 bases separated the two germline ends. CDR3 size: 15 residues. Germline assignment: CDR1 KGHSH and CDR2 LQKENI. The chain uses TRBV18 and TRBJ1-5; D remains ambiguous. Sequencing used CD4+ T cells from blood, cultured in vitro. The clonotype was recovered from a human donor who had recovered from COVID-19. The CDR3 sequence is CASSPRGVSNQPQHF. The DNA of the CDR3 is TGTGCCAGCTCACCACGGGGTGTTAGCAATCAGCCCCAGCATTTT.